This T cell receptor beta chain came from a study of long-term antiretroviral therapy in people with HIV. The length of the CDR3 is 14 residues. Germline CDR1 is MDHEN and CDR2 is SYDVKM. Trimming removed 2 bases from V and 4 bases from J; junction bases left unmatched: 3. Investigators performed immunoSEQ version v3.0 at survey level. Method: immunoSEQ multiplex PCR; TCRdb's copy keeps in-frame clones and lacks some. This sample has about 21,000 clones, with 76% found just once. This TCR was sampled from a man between 18 and 29 years old with HIV. This chain connects TRBV28 to TRBJ1-1; 8 bases line up with TRBD1. The sequencing here drew on unsorted PBMCs, taken 0.5 years before starting antiretroviral therapy. The CDR3: CASSLSQGATEAFF. The CDR3 nucleotides are TGTGCCAGCAGTTTAAGCCAGGGGGCCACTGAAGCTTTCTTT. The full variable domain, in which reference TRBV28 and TRBJ1-1 provide the parts outside the CDR3, is DVKVTQSSRYLVKRTGEKVFLECVQDMDHENMFWYRQDPGLGLRLIYFSYDVKMKEKGDIPEGYSVSREKKERFSLILESASTNQTSMYLCASSLSQGATEAFFGQGTRLTVV.